These 22 T cell receptor beta chains originate from one sample sequenced in a study of OX40 agonist ivuxolimab in advanced cancers. The data were produced by immunoSEQ multiplex PCR, yet TCRdb's version contains in-frame clones alone and is incomplete. This sample has approximately 47,000 clones, with 80% to 90% found just once. The source material was CD4+ or CD8+ T cells sorted from blood, sampled in a trial of the OX40 agonist ivuxolimab. The origin of the receptors is an adult with an advanced solid tumor such as melanoma, head and neck, liver or kidney cancer.

The V and J genes are TRBV6-1 and TRBJ1-1; 9 nucleotides line up with TRBD1. The CDR3 sequence is 15 residues long. Germline assignment: CDR1 MNHNS and CDR2 SASEGT. Unmatched junction bases numbered 7, after V lost 4 bases and J lost 4 bases. For the CDR3, the DNA is TGTGCCAGCAGTGTTAGCGCGACAGGGGGCACTGAAGCTTTCTTT. It translates to CASSVSATGGTEAFF.

The chain carries TRBV2 and TRBJ2-5; the D gene is possibly TRBD2 (6 bases). This CDR3 has 14 amino acids. V gave up 2 bases and J gave up 3 bases, with 10 bases separating them. Germline CDR1 and CDR2: SNHLY and FYNNEI. In DNA, the CDR3 is TGTGCCAGCAGTGAAAGGGACTTAGAAGAGACCCAGTACTTC. Amino acids: CASSERDLEETQYF.

This chain links TRBV14 with TRBJ1-1; D gene ambiguous. This CDR3 is built from 12 residues. Trimming pared 6 bases from V and 2 bases from J, leaving 7 bases between. Looked up from germline, CDR1 is SGHDN and CDR2 is FVKESK. CDR3 amino acids: CASSRPNTEAFF. The DNA of the CDR3 is TGTGCCAGCAGTCGCCCTAACACTGAAGCTTTCTTT.

The chain combines TRBV7-2 with TRBJ1-1; 9 positions agree with TRBD1. CDR1 and CDR2 from the germline V gene are SGHTA and FQGNSA. The junction had 3 bases not matched to a gene; V was cut back by 3 bases and J by 4 bases. CDR3 length: 14 amino acids. The CDR3 bases are TGTGCCAGCAGCTTTACAGGGGGCGGCACTGAAGCTTTCTTT. It codes for CASSFTGGGTEAFF.

This sequence joins TRBV13 and TRBJ1-5, with D maybe TRBD1 (5 bases). The V end was cut by 2 bases, the J end by 2 bases, with 13 bases between. The germline gives CDR1 PRHDT, CDR2 FYEKMQ (reference sequence). CDR3 length equals 16 residues. CDR3 DNA sequence: TGTGCCAGCAGCTTAACGCAGGGTCGGGGCAATCAGCCCCAGCATTTT. Its protein product is CASSLTQGRGNQPQHF.

This sequence joins TRBV10-3 and TRBJ2-3, with 9 bases aligning to TRBD2. J lost 0 bases, V lost 3 bases, and 4 bases had no gene match. Germline lookup yields CDR1 ENHRY and CDR2 SYGVKD. CDR3 length: 16 amino acids. The CDR3 nucleotides read TGTGCCATCAGTGACAGACTAGCGGCTAGCACAGATACGCAGTATTTT. It is translated as CAISDRLAASTDTQYF.

This chain links TRBV6-5 with TRBJ1-1, with D perhaps matching TRBD1 (5 bases). Germline V CDR1 and CDR2: MNHEY, SVGAGI. The CDR3 has 15 amino acids. Trimming shortened V by 6 bases and J by 0 bases, and 14 bases separated the two germline ends. CDR3 bases: TGTGCCAGCAGCCCACGGGGGACCTTGAACACTGAAGCTTTCTTT. Protein sequence: CASSPRGTLNTEAFF.

The rearrangement uses TRBV5-6 and TRBJ2-2, with 12 bases that match TRBD2. The CDR3 extends over 16 amino acids. The germline CDR1 and CDR2 sequences are SGHDT and YYEEEE. The V segment lost 5 bases and the J segment 4 bases; nucleotides outside the gene matches: 6. The CDR3 DNA follows: TGTGCCAGCAGTACAGGACTAGCGGGGTTCACCGGGGAGCTGTTTTTT. Its translation is CASSTGLAGFTGELFF.

This chain links TRBV4-1 with TRBJ1-5; a possible D gene is TRBD1 (6 bases). V lost 4 bases to trimming and J lost 4 bases, with 14 bases between them. Germline lookup yields CDR1 MGHRA and CDR2 YSYEKL. The CDR3 is 15 amino acids. CDR3 coding DNA: TGCGCCAGCAGCCCTAGTGAGAGGGGGAATCAGCCCCAGCATTTT. This encodes CASSPSERGNQPQHF.

J is TRBJ2-4 and V is TRBV21-1; the D call in the table, TRBD2, was not verified against the DNA. TRBV21-1 is termed a pseudogene. This CDR3 is built from 18 residues. The CDR3 DNA is TGTGCCAAGCGAAGACAGCCCCGAGGACGGGAGGGCACAAACATTCAGTACTTC. Protein: CAKRRQPRGREGTNIQYF.

The chain links TRBV5-1 to TRBJ1-1, with D unresolved. CDR1 is SGHRS, CDR2 YFSETQ, per germline. This CDR3 spans 13 amino acids. The V and J ends lost 0 bases and 8 bases respectively, with 11 bases between them. In DNA form, the CDR3 reads TGCGCCAGCAGCTTGGAAGGCGGTCCAGAAGCTTTCTTT. Translation gives CASSLEGGPEAFF. Supplemented by reference TRBV5-1 and TRBJ1-1, the full variable domain reads KAGVTQTPRYLIKTRGQQVTLSCSPISGHRSVSWYQQTPGQGLQFLFEYFSETQRNKGNFPGRFSGRQFSNSRSEMNVSTLELGDSALYLCASSLEGGPEAFFGQGTRLTVV.

The DNA of the CDR3 is TGTGCCAGCAGTCTAACACAGGGTTTGAACACTGAAGCTTTCTTT. It is translated as CASSLTQGLNTEAFF. The genes are TRBV9 and TRBJ1-1; D is perhaps TRBD1 (6 bases). Trimming took 5 bases from V and 0 from J, leaving 14 bases between them. CDR1 is SGDLS, CDR2 YYNGEE, per germline. This CDR3 is 15 amino acids long.

The genes are TRBV7-3 and TRBJ2-1; TRBD2 agrees at 10 bases. The trim removed 6 bases at V and 5 bases at J, leaving 7 bases unmatched. The CDR3 has 15 amino acids. Germline assignment: CDR1 SGHTA and CDR2 FQGTGA. This chain's CDR3 is CASSLSLAGDNEQFF. The DNA for the CDR3 is TGTGCCAGCAGTTTATCTCTAGCGGGAGACAATGAGCAGTTCTTC.

The rearrangement joins TRBV11-2 to TRBJ2-3; TRBD2 matches 9 bases. The CDR3 has 17 amino acids. The V segment lost 1 base and the J segment 8 bases; nucleotides outside the gene matches: 13. The germline V gene has CDR1 SGHAT and CDR2 FQNNGV. The CDR3 DNA sequence: TGTGCCAGCAGCTTAGGGAAGGCGGGAGGGCCTGTCAGTACGCAGTATTTT. Its protein is CASSLGKAGGPVSTQYF.

This sequence joins TRBV9 and TRBJ2-1, with D possibly matching TRBD2 (7 bases). V shed 2 bases and J shed 6 bases, with 27 bases lying between them. This CDR3 has 19 amino acids. Looked up from germline, CDR1 is SGDLS and CDR2 is YYNGEE. The CDR3 DNA reads as TGTGCCAGCAGCGTTCACCCCTCGGAAAGGGGGGGCCTTCCCAATGAGCAGTTCTTC. Its translation is CASSVHPSERGGLPNEQFF. Combining the CDR3 with reference TRBV9 and TRBJ2-1 gives the whole variable domain DSGVTQTPKHLITATGQRVTLRCSPRSGDLSVYWYQQSLDQGLQFLIQYYNGEERAKGNILERFSAQQFPDLHSELNLSSLELGDSALYFCASSVHPSERGGLPNEQFFGPGTRLTVL.

This chain joins TRBV9 and TRBJ2-1; 12 bases match TRBD2. Trimming cost V 3 bases and J 7 bases; bases outside gene matches: 8. The germline CDR1 and CDR2 sequences are SGDLS and YYNGEE. CDR3 length: 16 amino acids. In nucleotides, the CDR3 is TGTGCCAGCAGCGCTCGACTAGCGGGAGTAGCAAATGAGCAGTTCTTC. This gives the protein CASSARLAGVANEQFF. The variable domain in full, completed from reference TRBV9 and TRBJ2-1, reads DSGVTQTPKHLITATGQRVTLRCSPRSGDLSVYWYQQSLDQGLQFLIQYYNGEERAKGNILERFSAQQFPDLHSELNLSSLELGDSALYFCASSARLAGVANEQFFGPGTRLTVL.

The chain combines TRBV14 with TRBJ1-4; D is undetermined. V lost 6 bases, J lost 0 bases, and 5 bases lay in between. This CDR3 has 13 amino acids. Per germline, CDR1 SGHDN and CDR2 FVKESK. This CDR3 is CASRPATNEKLFF. DNA of the CDR3: TGTGCCAGCAGACCCGCAACTAATGAAAAACTGTTTTTT. The variable domain in full, with the rest retrieved from reference TRBV14 and TRBJ1-4, is EAGVTQFPSHSVIEKGQTVTLRCDPISGHDNLYWYRRVMGKEIKFLLHFVKESKQDESGMPNNRFLAERTGGTYSTLKVQPAELEDSGVYFCASRPATNEKLFFGSGTQLSVL.

The V and J genes are TRBV6-1 and TRBJ2-7; TRBD1 matches 9 bases. Trimming at V came to 4 bases and at J to 5 bases, leaving 9 bases not matched to a gene. Germline assignment: CDR1 MNHNS and CDR2 SASEGT. This CDR3 spans 15 amino acids. The chain's CDR3 is CASSALGTGPHEQYF. In nucleotides, the CDR3 is TGTGCCAGCAGTGCCCTCGGGACAGGGCCGCACGAGCAGTACTTC.

This clone showed up just once. The gene calls are TRBV4-1 and TRBJ2-2; tentatively, D is TRBD1 (5 bases). Germline CDR1 is MGHRA and CDR2 is YSYEKL. This CDR3 has 13 amino acids. V was shortened by 3 bases and J by 3 bases, with 5 bases between the two germline ends. The CDR3 bases are TGCGCCAGCAGCCAGACAGACACCGGGGAGCTGTTTTTT. Protein: CASSQTDTGELFF.

This rearrangement joins TRBV19 to TRBJ2-7, with D perhaps matching TRBD1 or TRBD2 (5 bases each). Germline-derived CDR1 and CDR2 are LNHDA and SQIVND (reference sequence). This CDR3 spans 14 amino acids. The V gene lost 5 bases and the J gene lost 2 bases, with 13 bases spanning the gap. The CDR3 coding sequence is TGTGCCAGTAGTCGGACCCTGGGACCCTACGAGCAGTACTTC. Translation gives CASSRTLGPYEQYF.

The chain is built from TRBV6-5 and TRBJ1-2; TRBD1 aligns across 9 bases. Germline V gene lookup returns CDR1 MNHEY and CDR2 SVGAGI. V was clipped by 8 bases and J by 7 bases; unmatched bases: 14. The CDR3 spans 15 residues. CDR3 sequence reads: CASLPGTGISIGYTF. CDR3 bases: TGTGCCAGCCTACCCGGGACAGGGATTTCAATTGGCTACACCTTC.

By share, this clone counts as medium-sized. The chain combines TRBV9 with TRBJ2-7; a weak D match, TRBD1 (6 bases). Per the germline V gene, CDR1 is SGDLS and CDR2 is YYNGEE. Trimming stripped 2 bases from V and 5 bases from J, with 14 bases between. The CDR3 is 14 residues long. The CDR3 here is CASSVRDRFHEQYF. The DNA for the CDR3 is TGTGCCAGCAGCGTCCGAGACAGGTTCCACGAGCAGTACTTC.